These T cell receptor beta chains were read from a single sample in a study of blood T cell repertoires in COVID-19. Profiling relied on immunoSEQ multiplex PCR, and the TCRdb table lists in-frame clones only, not all of them. The sample consists of over 350,000 clones, 86% of them appearing once. Sequencing was performed on peripheral blood. The receptors originated from a woman in her twenties or thirties with active or convalescent COVID-19. CDR3s include the opening cysteine and the closing phenylalanine or tryptophan. The size entry is marked missing in some rows and otherwise reads once, few, many or a size class.

TRBJ2-7,.,TRBV10-1,CASSGSGAGEQYF
TRBJ2-6,.,TRBV10-2,CASSDGFSGANVLTF
.,.,TRBV19,CASSGSGNSYNEQFF
TRBJ1-6,.,TRBV10-2,CASSVDRGLNYSPLHF
TRBJ2-7,.,TRBV2,CASGTSAYEQYF
TRBJ1-2,.,TRBV5-1,CASSATPDRGGDRGYTF
TRBJ2-1,.,TRBV19,CASSTGGINEQFF
TRBJ2-7,.,TRBV7-8,CASTYNSRSSGLAQYF
TRBJ1-2,.,TRBV7-9,CASSFANGGSGYTF
TRBJ2-4,.,TRBV19,CASSMPGGLNIQYF
TRBJ2-3,.,TRBV2,CAGVEREIGTDTQYF
TRBJ2-2,.,TRBV19,CASSIVLRGELFF
TRBJ2-7,.,TRBV7-2,CASSFLYEQYF
TRBJ2-2,.,TRBV19,CASSIPRRLEDTGELFF
TRBJ1-2,.,TRBV16,CASSGTQNNYGYTF
TRBJ1-4,once,TRBV9,CASSVGWTGRLGNEKLFF
TRBJ2-7,.,TRBV7-9,CASSRESGSYEQYF
TRBJ2-5,few,TRBV11-2,CASSQIGGGLQETQYF
TRBJ1-2,.,TRBV6-5,CASRVGQGNGYTF
TRBJ1-5,.,TRBV19,CASTWAAEYSNQPQHF
TRBJ2-2,.,TRBV5-4,CASSLASEGAGELFF
TRBJ1-1,once,TRBV19,CASSLTLGTGVSEAFF
TRBJ1-5,.,TRBV5-5,CASSSLQGNQPQHF
TRBJ1-4,.,TRBV4-1,CASSPGTGREKLFF